This TCR beta chain comes out of a study of blood T cell repertoires in COVID-19. Overall study context: The study drew acute and convalescent COVID-19 samples from the United States, Italy and Spain. Nucleic acid was either cDNA or gDNA, and it came from T cells, B-cell-depleted T cells, or PBMCs.

Original analysis: Quantification of nucleated cells was approximated via reference gene primer amplification. Repertoires were generated with immunoSEQ multiplex PCR, while TCRdb's copy carries only in-frame clones and drops some. That table furnishes V, J and clone size, whereas the DNA furnished D and trimming. The data hold 200,000 or so clones, with roughly 80% observed a single time. CDR1 and CDR2 (germline): SGHVS, FQNEAQ. This CDR3 is 13 amino acids long. V was cut by 0 bases and J by 11 bases, with 13 bases left in between. The chain joins TRBV7-8 to TRBJ1-1, with a weak D call TRBD1 (5 bases). Source material: peripheral blood. This receptor was taken from an older woman who had recovered from COVID-19. The CDR3 bases are TGTGCCAGCAGCTTAGCAGGGGCCGCGAGGGCTTTCTTT. Encoded protein: CASSLAGAARAFF.